Here is one T cell receptor (beta chain) with its context. Its cognate antigen is unknown. The CDR3 runs to 12 residues. Trimming pared 7 bases from V and 4 bases from J, leaving 10 bases between. Germline values: CDR1 LNHDA, CDR2 SQIVND (reference sequence). TCRdb keeps only in-frame clones here, not all; method: immunoSEQ multiplex PCR. The table has about 16,000 clones, 70% to 75% seen once. The sample comes from a study of T cell clonotyping in hematopoietic cell transplantation. Findings and caveats of the study: Graft donor and pretransplant recipient Inverse Simpson Index values predicted broader posttransplant TCR diversity. At the given depth, recipient repertoires were over 97% de novo clonotypes. Recipient TCR diversity dropped after transplant; expanded clonotypes rose from day 30 to 180.

Material: peripheral blood mononuclear cells. The origin of this receptor is a woman in her sixties in good health. Some clones in this sample may be carry-over from other donors' samples. This chain uses TRBV19 with TRBJ1-2, with D unclear. The CDR3 coding sequence is TGTGCCAGTATCTCGGATGGCTATGGCTACACCTTC. Residues: CASISDGYGYTF.